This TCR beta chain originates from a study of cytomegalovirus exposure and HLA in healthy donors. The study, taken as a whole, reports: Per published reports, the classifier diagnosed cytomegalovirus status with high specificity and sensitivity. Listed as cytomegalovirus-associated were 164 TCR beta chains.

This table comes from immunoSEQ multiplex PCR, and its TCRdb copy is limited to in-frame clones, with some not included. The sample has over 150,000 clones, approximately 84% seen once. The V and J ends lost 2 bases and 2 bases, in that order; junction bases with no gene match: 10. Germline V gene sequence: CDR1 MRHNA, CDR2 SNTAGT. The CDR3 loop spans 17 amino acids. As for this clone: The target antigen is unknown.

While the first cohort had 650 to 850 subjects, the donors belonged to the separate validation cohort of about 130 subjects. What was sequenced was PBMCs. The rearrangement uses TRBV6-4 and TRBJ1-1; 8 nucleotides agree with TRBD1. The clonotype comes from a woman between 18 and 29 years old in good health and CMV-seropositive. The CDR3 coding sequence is TGTGCCAGCAGTGACCGACCCGGACAGGGTGGAAACACTGAAGCTTTCTTT. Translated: CASSDRPGQGGNTEAFF.